The 7 T cell receptor beta chains below all came from one sample that was sequenced in a study of OX40 agonist ivuxolimab in advanced cancers. The data were produced by immunoSEQ multiplex PCR, yet TCRdb's version contains in-frame clones alone and is incomplete. The sample yields 100,000 or so clones, approximately 85% seen once. The sequenced sample was CD4+ or CD8+ T cells sorted from blood, obtained in a trial of the OX40 agonist ivuxolimab. The receptors were gathered from an adult with an advanced solid tumor such as melanoma, head and neck, liver or kidney cancer.

V and J are TRBV28 and TRBJ1-3; the D is unclear. Trimming shortened V by 2 bases and J by 0 bases, and 14 bases separated the two germline ends. There are 17 residues in the CDR3. Germline CDR1 and CDR2: MDHEN and SYDVKM. The CDR3 DNA is TGTGCCAGCAGTTTAATCGGGTACCGGCACTCTGGAAACACCATATATTTT. It specifies CASSLIGYRHSGNTIYF. Together with reference TRBV28 and TRBJ1-3, the CDR3 gives the full variable domain: DVKVTQSSRYLVKRTGEKVFLECVQDMDHENMFWYRQDPGLGLRLIYFSYDVKMKEKGDIPEGYSVSREKKERFSLILESASTNQTSMYLCASSLIGYRHSGNTIYFGEGSWLTVV.

The genes are TRBV9 and TRBJ2-7, with 8 nucleotides matching TRBD2. The trim removed 4 bases at V and 3 bases at J, leaving 6 bases unmatched. This CDR3 is built from 14 residues. The germline gives CDR1 SGDLS, CDR2 YYNGEE. This CDR3 reads CASSPGTRIYEQYF. In DNA, the CDR3 is TGTGCCAGCAGCCCAGGGACTAGGATCTACGAGCAGTACTTC.

The CDR3 DNA reads as TGCGCCAGCAGTGAGGGCAGCAATCAGCCCCAGCATTTT. Its protein product is CASSEGSNQPQHF. The V and J genes are TRBV10-2 and TRBJ1-5, with D uncertain. The V gene's germline CDR1 is WSHSY and CDR2 SAAADI. Trimming removed 2 bases from V and 1 base from J, with 3 bases in between. The CDR3 sequence is 13 residues long.

This chain joins TRBV9 and TRBJ2-7; TRBD1 matches 9 bases. The junction had 11 bases not matched to a gene; V was cut back by 4 bases and J by 6 bases. Germline CDR1 reads SGDLS; CDR2 reads YYNGEE. This CDR3 region has 15 residues. The CDR3 region is CASSPGTGINSEQYF. CDR3 sequence (DNA): TGTGCCAGCAGCCCCGGGACAGGGATCAACTCCGAGCAGTACTTC. Together with reference TRBV9 and TRBJ2-7, the CDR3 gives the full variable domain: DSGVTQTPKHLITATGQRVTLRCSPRSGDLSVYWYQQSLDQGLQFLIQYYNGEERAKGNILERFSAQQFPDLHSELNLSSLELGDSALYFCASSPGTGINSEQYFGPGTRLTVT.

V is TRBV30 and J is TRBJ2-5; 11 bases fit TRBD2. V trimming: 3 bases; J trimming: 5 bases; junction bases outside the gene matches: 5. Germline lookup yields CDR1 GTSNPN and CDR2 SVGIG (reference sequence). The CDR3 spans 14 residues. Here the CDR3 reads CAWSGLAGPETQYF. The CDR3, as DNA: TGTGCCTGGAGCGGACTAGCGGGTCCGGAGACCCAGTACTTC.

The gene calls are TRBV7-9 and TRBJ2-1; D is perhaps TRBD2 (5 bases). The CDR3 consists of 15 residues. Looked up from germline, CDR1 is SEHNR and CDR2 is FQNEAQ (reference sequence). The ends were cut back, 5 bases at V and 3 bases at J, with 14 bases in the middle. The CDR3 sequence is CASSRTRRDYNEQFF. CDR3 sequence (DNA): TGTGCCAGCAGCCGGACCCGACGGGACTACAATGAGCAGTTCTTC.

The J gene is TRBJ2-5, the V gene TRBV11-2, with 9 bases identical to TRBD1. V was clipped by 1 base and J by 9 bases; unmatched bases: 9. In germline, CDR1 is SGHAT, CDR2 FQNNGV. This CDR3 has 15 residues. The CDR3 DNA is TGTGCCAGCAGCTTAGCATGGGACAGGGAGATTGCCCAGTACTTC. This gives the protein CASSLAWDREIAQYF.